The present T cell receptor (beta chain) was sequenced within a study of T cell responses to AZD1222 COVID-19 vaccine. Profiling relied on immunoSEQ multiplex PCR, and the TCRdb table lists in-frame clones only, not all of them. Here the sample spans 150,000 to 250,000 clones, 80% to 95% being singletons. Germline V gives CDR1 SGHTA, CDR2 FQGTGA. This CDR3 contains 15 residues. Trimming cost V 4 bases and J 5 bases; bases outside gene matches: 4. The receptor's source is an adult who received the AZD1222 COVID-19 vaccine. The gene calls are TRBV7-3 and TRBJ2-2, with TRBD2 identical over 10 bases. The specimen comprised peripheral blood, sampled 28 days after the second AZD1222 dose. CDR3 sequence (DNA): TGTGCCAGCAGCTCTTCTAGCGGGGGAACCGGGGAGCTGTTTTTT. Translation gives CASSSSSGGTGELFF.